The present T cell receptor (beta chain) was sequenced within a study of T cell responses to AZD1222 COVID-19 vaccine. On the study more broadly: Second-dose groups at about 4 or about 12 weeks were pooled.

The CDR3 loop spans 12 amino acids. Looked up from germline, CDR1 is SGHTA and CDR2 is FQGNSA. Between the trimmed V and J ends, which lost 5 bases and 12 bases, there was a span of 17 bases. Here immunoSEQ multiplex PCR was the method, and the copy in TCRdb shows in-frame clones only, minus some. The sample yields roughly 140,000 clones, about 90% seen once. Study observations and caveats: Repertoire samples came only from after the peak T cell response. Spike-wide coverage was observed for vaccine-associated CD4 TCRs, with dominant responses at 160-218 and 743-854. Baseline antibody screening turned up just a handful of seropositive AZD1222 recipients.

A note on this clone: The target antigen is unknown.

Material: peripheral blood, obtained on day 0 of AZD1222 vaccination. The chain links TRBV7-2 to TRBJ2-7, with D hard to call. This receptor was identified in an adult in good health. This CDR3 reads CASSPDGRERYF. Written as DNA, the CDR3 is TGTGCCAGCAGCCCTGACGGCCGAGAGAGGTACTTC.